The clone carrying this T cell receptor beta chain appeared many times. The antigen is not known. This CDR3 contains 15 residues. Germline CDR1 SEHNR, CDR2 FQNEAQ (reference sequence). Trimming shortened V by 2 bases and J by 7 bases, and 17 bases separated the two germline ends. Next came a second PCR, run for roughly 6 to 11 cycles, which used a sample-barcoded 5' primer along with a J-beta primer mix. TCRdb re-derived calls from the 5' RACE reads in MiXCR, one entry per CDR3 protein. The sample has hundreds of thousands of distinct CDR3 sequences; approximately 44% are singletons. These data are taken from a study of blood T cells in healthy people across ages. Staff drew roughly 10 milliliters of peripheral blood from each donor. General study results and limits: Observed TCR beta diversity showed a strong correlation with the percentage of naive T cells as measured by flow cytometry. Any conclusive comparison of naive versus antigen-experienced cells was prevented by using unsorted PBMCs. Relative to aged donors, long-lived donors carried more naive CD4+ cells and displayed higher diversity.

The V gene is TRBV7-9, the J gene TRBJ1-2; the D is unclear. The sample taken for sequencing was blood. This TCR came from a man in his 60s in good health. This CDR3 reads CASSLPSVRAGGYTF. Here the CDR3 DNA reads TGTGCCAGCAGCTTACCCTCAGTTCGGGCAGGTGGCTACACCTTC.